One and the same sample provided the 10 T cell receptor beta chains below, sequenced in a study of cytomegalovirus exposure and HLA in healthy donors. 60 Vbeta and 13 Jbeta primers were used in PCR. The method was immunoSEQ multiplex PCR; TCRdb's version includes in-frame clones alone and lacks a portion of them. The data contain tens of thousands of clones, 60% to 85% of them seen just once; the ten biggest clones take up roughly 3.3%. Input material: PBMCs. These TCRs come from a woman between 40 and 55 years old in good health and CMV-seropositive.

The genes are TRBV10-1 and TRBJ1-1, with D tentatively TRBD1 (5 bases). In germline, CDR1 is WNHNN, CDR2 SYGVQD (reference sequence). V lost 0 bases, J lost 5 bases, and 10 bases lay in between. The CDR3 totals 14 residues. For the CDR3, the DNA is TGCGCCAGCAGTGAGTCGGGCAGGGTTACTGAAGCTTTCTTT. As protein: CASSESGRVTEAFF.

The CDR3: CASSPTVMDGNTIYF. The CDR3 DNA reads TGTGCCAGCTCACCAACAGTCATGGATGGAAACACCATATATTTT. The rearrangement uses TRBV18 and TRBJ1-3; D not certain. The V and J ends lost 2 bases and 3 bases respectively, with 11 bases between them. The CDR3 loop spans 15 amino acids. Looked up from germline, CDR1 is KGHSH and CDR2 is LQKENI.

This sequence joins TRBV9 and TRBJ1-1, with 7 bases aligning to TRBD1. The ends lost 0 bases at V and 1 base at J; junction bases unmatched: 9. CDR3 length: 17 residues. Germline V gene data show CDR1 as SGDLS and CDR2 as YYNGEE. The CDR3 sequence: CASSVGHLGQRNTEAFF. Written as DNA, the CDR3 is TGTGCCAGCAGCGTAGGTCATTTGGGACAGAGGAACACTGAAGCTTTCTTT.

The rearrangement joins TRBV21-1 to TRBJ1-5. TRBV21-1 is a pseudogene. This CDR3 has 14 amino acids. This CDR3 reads CASSKARGKRPQHF. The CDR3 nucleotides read TGTGCCAGCAGCAAAGCGCGAGGCAAGAGGCCCCAGCATTTT.

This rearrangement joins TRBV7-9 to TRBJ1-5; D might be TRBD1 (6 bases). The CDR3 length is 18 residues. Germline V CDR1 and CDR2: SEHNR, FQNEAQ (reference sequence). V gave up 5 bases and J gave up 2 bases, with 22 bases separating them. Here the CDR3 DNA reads TGTGCCAGCAGCCGTGGGGGTGGGGGCGATCGGGGCAATCAGCCCCAGCATTTT. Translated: CASSRGGGGDRGNQPQHF.

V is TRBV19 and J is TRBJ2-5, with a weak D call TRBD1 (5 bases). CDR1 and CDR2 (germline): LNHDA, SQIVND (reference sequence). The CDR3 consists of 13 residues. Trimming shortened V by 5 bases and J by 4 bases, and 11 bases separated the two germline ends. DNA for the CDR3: TGTGCCAGTAGTGTATGGGGCATAGAGACCCAGTACTTC. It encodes CASSVWGIETQYF.

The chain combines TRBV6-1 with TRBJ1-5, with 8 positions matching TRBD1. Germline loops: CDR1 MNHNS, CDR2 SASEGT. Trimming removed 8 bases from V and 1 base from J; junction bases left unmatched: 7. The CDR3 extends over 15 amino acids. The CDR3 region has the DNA TGTGCCAGCGGAACCGACAGGGGAAGCAATCAGCCCCAGCATTTT. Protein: CASGTDRGSNQPQHF.

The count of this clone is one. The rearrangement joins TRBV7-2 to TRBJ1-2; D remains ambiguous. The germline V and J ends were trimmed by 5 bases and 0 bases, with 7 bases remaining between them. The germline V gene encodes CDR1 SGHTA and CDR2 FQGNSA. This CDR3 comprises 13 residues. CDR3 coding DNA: TGTGCCAGCAGCCCGAGGGCTAACTATGGCTACACCTTC. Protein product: CASSPRANYGYTF. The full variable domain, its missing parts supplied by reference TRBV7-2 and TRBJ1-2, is GAGVSQSPSNKVTEKGKDVELRCDPISGHTALYWYRQSLGQGLEFLIYFQGNSAPDKSGLPSDRFSAERTGGSVSTLTIQRTQQEDSAVYLCASSPRANYGYTFGSGTRLTVV.

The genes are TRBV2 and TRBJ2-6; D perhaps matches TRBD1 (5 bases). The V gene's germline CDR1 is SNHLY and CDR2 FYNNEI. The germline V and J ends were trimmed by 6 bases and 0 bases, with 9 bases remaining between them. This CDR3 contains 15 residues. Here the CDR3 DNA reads TGTGCCAGCAGGGATGACAGCTCTGGGGCCAACGTCCTGACTTTC. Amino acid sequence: CASRDDSSGANVLTF.

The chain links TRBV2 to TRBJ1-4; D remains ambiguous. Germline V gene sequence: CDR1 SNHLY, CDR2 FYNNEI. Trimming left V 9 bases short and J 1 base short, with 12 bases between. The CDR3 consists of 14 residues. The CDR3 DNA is TGTGCCAGTTGGGCGCGGGGAACTAATGAAAAACTGTTTTTT. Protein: CASWARGTNEKLFF. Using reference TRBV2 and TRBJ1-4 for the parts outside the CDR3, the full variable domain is EPEVTQTPSHQVTQMGQEVILRCVPISNHLYFYWYRQILGQKVEFLVSFYNNEISEKSEIFDDQFSVERPDGSNFTLKIRSTKLEDSAMYFCASWARGTNEKLFFGSGTQLSVL.